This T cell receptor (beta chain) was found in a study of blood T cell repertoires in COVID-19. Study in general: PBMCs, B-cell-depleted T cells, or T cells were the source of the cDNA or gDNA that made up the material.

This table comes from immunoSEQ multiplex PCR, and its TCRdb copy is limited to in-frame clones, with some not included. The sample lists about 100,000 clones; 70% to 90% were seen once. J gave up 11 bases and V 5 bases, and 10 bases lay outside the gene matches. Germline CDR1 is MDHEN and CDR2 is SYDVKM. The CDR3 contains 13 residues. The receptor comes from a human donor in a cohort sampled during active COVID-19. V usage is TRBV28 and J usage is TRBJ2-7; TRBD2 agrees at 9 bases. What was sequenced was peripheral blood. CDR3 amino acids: CASSGLATRSEYF. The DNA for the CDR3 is TGTGCCAGCAGTGGACTAGCGACCCGATCCGAGTACTTC.